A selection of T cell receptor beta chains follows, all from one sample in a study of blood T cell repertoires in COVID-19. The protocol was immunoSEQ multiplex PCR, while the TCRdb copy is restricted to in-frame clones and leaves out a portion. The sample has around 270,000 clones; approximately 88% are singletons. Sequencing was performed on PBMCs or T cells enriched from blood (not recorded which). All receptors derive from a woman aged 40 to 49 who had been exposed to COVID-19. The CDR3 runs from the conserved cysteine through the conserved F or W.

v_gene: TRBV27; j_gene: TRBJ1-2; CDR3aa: CASSSPTGKSLDGYTF
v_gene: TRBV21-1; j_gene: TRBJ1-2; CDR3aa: CASSKWPTANYGYTF
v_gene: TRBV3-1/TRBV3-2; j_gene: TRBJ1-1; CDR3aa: CASSQDLVREGDTEAFF
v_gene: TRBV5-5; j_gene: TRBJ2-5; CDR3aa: CASSLRTGRTKTQYF
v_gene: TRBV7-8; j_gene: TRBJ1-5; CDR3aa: CASSLTSGQVSNQPQHF
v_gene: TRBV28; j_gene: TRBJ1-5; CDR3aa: CASSPQWGPANQPQHF
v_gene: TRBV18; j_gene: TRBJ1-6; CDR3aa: CASSPTGQGRTLHF
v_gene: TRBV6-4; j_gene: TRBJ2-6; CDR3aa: CASSDSGQGSSGANVLTF
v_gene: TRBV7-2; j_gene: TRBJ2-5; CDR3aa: CASSLNVRGTRVETQYF
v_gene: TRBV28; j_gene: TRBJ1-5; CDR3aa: CASSSIADSSNNQPQHF
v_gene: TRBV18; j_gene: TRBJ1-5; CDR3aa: CASSAGTGTSAQHF
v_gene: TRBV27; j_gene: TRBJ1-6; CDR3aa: CASSLGQGVFYSPLHF
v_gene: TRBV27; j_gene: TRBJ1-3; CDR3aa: CASSLRGLSGNTIYF
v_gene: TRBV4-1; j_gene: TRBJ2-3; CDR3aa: CASSHQLDTGDTQYF
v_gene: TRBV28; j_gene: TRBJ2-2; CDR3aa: CASSRIPGSTGELFF
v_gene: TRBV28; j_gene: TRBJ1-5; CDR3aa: CASSFSGTGNQPQHF
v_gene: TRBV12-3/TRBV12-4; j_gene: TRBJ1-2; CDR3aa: CASSTSGGEGYTF
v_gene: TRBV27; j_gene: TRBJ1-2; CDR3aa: CASSLSIVPGSYGYTF
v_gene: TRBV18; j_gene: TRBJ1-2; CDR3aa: CASSPPRDTSYGYTF
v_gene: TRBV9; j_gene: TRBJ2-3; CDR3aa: CASSVMDGRSTDTQYF
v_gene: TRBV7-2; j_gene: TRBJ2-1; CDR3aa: CASSSLDRLVYNEQFF
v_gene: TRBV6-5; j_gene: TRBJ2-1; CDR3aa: CASSSPSGGHKGEQFF
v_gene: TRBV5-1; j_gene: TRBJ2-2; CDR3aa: CASSLVPGGTGELFF
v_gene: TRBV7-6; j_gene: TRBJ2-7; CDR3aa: CASSLMASYEQYF
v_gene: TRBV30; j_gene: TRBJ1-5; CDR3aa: CAWTRGSNQPQHF
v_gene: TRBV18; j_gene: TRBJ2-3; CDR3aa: CASSWASGSPDTQYF
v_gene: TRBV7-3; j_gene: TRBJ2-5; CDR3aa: CASSATSGSGETQYF
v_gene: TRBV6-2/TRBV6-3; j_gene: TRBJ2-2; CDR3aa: CASSYLRVVAGELFF
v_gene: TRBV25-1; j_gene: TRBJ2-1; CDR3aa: CASAGAGEQFF
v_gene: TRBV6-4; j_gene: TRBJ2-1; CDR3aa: CASSDSTSGDYNEQFF
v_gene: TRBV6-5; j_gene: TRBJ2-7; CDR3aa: CASSFPGQGVLEQYF
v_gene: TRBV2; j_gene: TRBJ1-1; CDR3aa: CASSEGPWRGTEAFF
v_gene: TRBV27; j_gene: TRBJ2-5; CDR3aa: CASSYVFQYF
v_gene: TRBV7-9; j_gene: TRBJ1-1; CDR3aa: CASSFQGAGTEAFF
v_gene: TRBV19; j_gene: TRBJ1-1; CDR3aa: CASSLRSSRTEAFF
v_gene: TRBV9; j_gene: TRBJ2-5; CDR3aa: CASSVGPGTGSRGETQYF
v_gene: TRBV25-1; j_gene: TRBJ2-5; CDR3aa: CASSEWKGLSETQYF
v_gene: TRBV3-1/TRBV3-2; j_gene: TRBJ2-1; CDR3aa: CASSQELEKQFF